The 18 T cell receptor beta chains given below trace back to one sample, sequenced in a study of cytomegalovirus exposure and HLA in healthy donors. The primer mix had 60 Vbeta and 13 Jbeta primers. Method: immunoSEQ multiplex PCR; TCRdb's copy keeps in-frame clones and lacks some. The sample includes a few hundred thousand clones, about three quarters of them seen just once. The specimen sequenced was PBMCs. Source of these receptors: a man aged 18 to 30 in good health and CMV-seronegative.

The chain has TRBV5-6 and TRBJ1-1; 10 bases are shared with TRBD1. V trimming: 4 bases; J trimming: 6 bases; junction bases outside the gene matches: 6. Germline CDR1 and CDR2: SGHDT and YYEEEE. CDR3 size: 14 residues. This CDR3 is CASSPGTGVSEAFF. The CDR3 coding sequence is TGTGCCAGCAGCCCTGGGACAGGGGTATCTGAAGCTTTCTTT.

This chain connects TRBV7-3 to TRBJ2-5; 9 bases fit TRBD2. With V trimmed by 2 bases and J by 4 bases, 5 bases remained unmatched. The CDR3 spans 15 residues. Germline V gives CDR1 SGHTA, CDR2 FQGTGA. Here the CDR3 reads CASSLGLAGTETQYF. The CDR3 DNA follows: TGTGCCAGCAGCTTAGGCCTAGCGGGAACAGAGACCCAGTACTTC.

Only a few counts were recorded for this clone. V and J are TRBV7-2 and TRBJ2-7, with TRBD2 identical over 10 bases. The V and J ends lost 0 bases and 0 bases, in that order; junction bases with no gene match: 2. This CDR3 comprises 16 residues. The V gene's germline CDR1 is SGHTA and CDR2 FQGNSA. The CDR3 loop is CASSLASGGSSYEQYF. CDR3 nucleotide sequence: TGTGCCAGCAGCTTAGCTAGCGGGGGGAGCTCCTACGAGCAGTACTTC.

This sequence joins TRBV7-9 and TRBJ2-1; 7 bases map to TRBD2. Germline V lookup: CDR1 SEHNR, CDR2 FQNEAQ (reference sequence). With 2 bases clipped from V and 4 bases from J, the junction kept 8 bases outside the gene matches. The CDR3 consists of 16 residues. CDR3 nucleotide sequence: TGTGCCAGCAGCTTATCCGGCGGGAGAACTTACAATGAGCAGTTCTTC. Encoded protein: CASSLSGGRTYNEQFF.

A single count supports this clone. The chain's CDR3 is CASSNHRGHIQYF. The CDR3 DNA reads as TGCGCCAGCAGCAATCACAGGGGTCACATTCAGTACTTC. This chain connects TRBV4-3 to TRBJ2-4, with 7 bases aligning to TRBD1. The V gene end was trimmed by 5 bases and the J gene end by 8 bases; junction bases not matched to a gene: 6. The CDR3 is 13 residues long. Germline CDR1 is LGHNA and CDR2 is YSLEER.

J is TRBJ1-1 and V is TRBV28; 7 bases match TRBD1. CDR3 length equals 14 residues. In germline, CDR1 is MDHEN, CDR2 SYDVKM. Trimming took 5 bases from V and 1 from J; bases not matched to a gene: 4. The CDR3 coding sequence is TGTGCCAGCAGTGTTTACAGGGGGAACACTGAAGCTTTCTTT. The encoded protein is CASSVYRGNTEAFF.

This chain uses TRBV2 with TRBJ2-5; 14 bases align to TRBD2. The CDR3 runs to 17 residues. The V segment lost 1 base and the J segment 7 bases; nucleotides outside the gene matches: 8. Germline V gives CDR1 SNHLY, CDR2 FYNNEI. This chain's CDR3 is CASSEVGTSGSVWTQYF. Here the CDR3 DNA reads TGTGCCAGCAGTGAAGTTGGGACTAGCGGGAGTGTGTGGACCCAGTACTTC.

The rearrangement links TRBV19 to TRBJ1-1; no clear D gene. Trimming took off 3 bases at V and 3 bases at J, with 8 bases between the two ends. From germline, CDR1 is LNHDA and CDR2 SQIVND (reference sequence). This CDR3 comprises 13 residues. Here the CDR3 reads CASSISGYTEAFF. In DNA, the CDR3 is TGTGCCAGTAGTATCAGCGGATACACTGAAGCTTTCTTT.

The chain is built from TRBV11-3 and TRBJ2-1; 12 bases agree with TRBD2. Trimming removed 0 bases from V and 8 bases from J; junction bases left unmatched: 2. This CDR3 is built from 15 residues. The germline gives CDR1 SGHNT, CDR2 YENEEA. The CDR3 nucleotides read TGTGCCAGCAGCTTAGAACTAGCGGGGGGCTATGAGCAGTTCTTC. Its translation is CASSLELAGGYEQFF.

V is TRBV5-1 and J is TRBJ1-2; 8 nucleotides agree with TRBD1. The germline gives CDR1 SGHRS, CDR2 YFSETQ. Trimming cost V 0 bases and J 5 bases; bases outside gene matches: 9. This CDR3 is 16 amino acids long. The CDR3 region has the DNA TGCGCCAGCAGCTTGGCCGGGGACAGGTCTAGTTATGGCTACACCTTC. This sequence encodes CASSLAGDRSSYGYTF.

This clone was observed many times. The chain couples TRBV29-1 to TRBJ1-1, with no clear D. This CDR3 region has 13 residues. Per germline, CDR1 SQVTM and CDR2 ANQGSEA. V lost 4 bases to trimming and J lost 0 bases, with 9 bases between them. CDR3 DNA: TGCAGCGTTGTGAGGGTCATGAACACTGAAGCTTTCTTT. Protein product: CSVVRVMNTEAFF.

The J gene is TRBJ1-1, the V gene TRBV9, with TRBD1 matching over 10 bases. The germline gives CDR1 SGDLS, CDR2 YYNGEE. V gave up 0 bases and J gave up 1 base; unmatched junction bases: 6. The CDR3 totals 17 residues. The CDR3 is CASSVEGQGRGNTEAFF. The DNA for the CDR3 is TGTGCCAGCAGCGTAGAGGGACAGGGGAGGGGGAACACTGAAGCTTTCTTT.

The chain uses TRBV9 and TRBJ2-5; TRBD1 matches 7 bases. This CDR3 comprises 16 residues. V lost 0 bases and J lost 4; bases outside the gene matches: 9. Germline CDR1 is SGDLS and CDR2 is YYNGEE. The DNA for the CDR3 is TGTGCCAGCAGCGTAGACCCCGACAGGGTAGGAGAGACCCAGTACTTC. It yields the protein CASSVDPDRVGETQYF.

This clone was seen just once. The rearrangement uses TRBV2 and TRBJ1-2; no clear D gene. Trimming removed 2 bases at V and 1 base at J, with 5 bases between. Germline V gives CDR1 SNHLY, CDR2 FYNNEI. The CDR3 extends over 13 amino acids. CDR3 sequence reads: CASSEPFNYGYTF. The CDR3 coding sequence is TGTGCCAGCAGTGAACCCTTTAACTATGGCTACACCTTC. Using reference TRBV2 and TRBJ1-2 for the parts outside the CDR3, the full variable domain is EPEVTQTPSHQVTQMGQEVILRCVPISNHLYFYWYRQILGQKVEFLVSFYNNEISEKSEIFDDQFSVERPDGSNFTLKIRSTKLEDSAMYFCASSEPFNYGYTFGSGTRLTVV.

The rearrangement joins TRBV7-2 to TRBJ2-7; tentatively, D is TRBD2 (6 bases). The CDR3 sequence is 13 residues long. Trimming shortened V by 3 bases and J by 4 bases, and 10 bases separated the two germline ends. Germline CDR1 is SGHTA and CDR2 is FQGNSA. CDR3 region: CASSFPGGYEQYF. Written as DNA, the CDR3 is TGTGCCAGCAGCTTTCCCGGAGGGTACGAGCAGTACTTC.

J is TRBJ1-2 and V is TRBV29-1; 9 positions match TRBD1. The CDR3 sequence is 17 residues long. Germline V gene lookup returns CDR1 SQVTM and CDR2 ANQGSEA. V was pared by 3 bases and J by 4 bases, with 15 bases of the junction left unmatched. CDR3 amino acids: CSVDVTGGEWTPYGYTF. The DNA of the CDR3 is TGCAGCGTTGACGTCACAGGGGGCGAGTGGACGCCCTATGGCTACACCTTC.

This sequence joins TRBV19 and TRBJ1-2; 9 bases fit TRBD1. The CDR3 spans 15 residues. Germline V gene data show CDR1 as LNHDA and CDR2 as SQIVND (reference sequence). Trimming at V came to 4 bases and at J to 7 bases, leaving 10 bases not matched to a gene. CDR3 DNA: TGTGCCAGTAGTACCCCTCGAGGACAGGGGAGTGGCTACACCTTC. This encodes CASSTPRGQGSGYTF.

This clone was found a few times. The chain couples TRBV4-3 to TRBJ2-3, with TRBD2 identical over 8 bases. From germline, CDR1 is LGHNA and CDR2 YSLEER. The ends lost 4 bases at V and 5 bases at J; junction bases unmatched: 5. The CDR3 consists of 14 residues. CDR3 region: CASSPAGEGDTQYF. The CDR3 nucleotides read TGCGCCAGCAGCCCAGCGGGAGAAGGAGATACGCAGTATTTT.